These 29 T cell receptor beta chains share one sample of origin, sequenced in a study of early T cells in non-severe SARS-CoV-2 infection. TCRdb itself ran the 5' RACE reads through MiXCR, one entry per CDR3 protein. The data hold about 99,000 distinct CDR3 sequences, with about 15% observed a single time. Sequenced: whole blood. The origin of the receptors is an adult who was a healthcare worker with PCR-confirmed SARS-CoV-2 infection or an uninfected control (not recorded which).

J is TRBJ2-2 and V is TRBV11-2; D gene ambiguous. The germline V gene encodes CDR1 SGHAT and CDR2 FQNNGV. The ends were cut back, 3 bases at V and 4 bases at J, with 6 bases in the middle. The CDR3 covers 13 residues. The CDR3 reads CASSFLSTGELFF. The DNA for the CDR3 is TGTGCCAGCAGCTTCTTAAGCACCGGGGAGCTGTTTTTT.

This clonotype was counted only a few times. CDR3 sequence reads: CASSLLRYTEAFF. As DNA, the CDR3 is TGTGCCAGCAGTTTACTCAGGTACACTGAAGCTTTCTTT. The V and J genes are TRBV12-3 or TRBV12-4 and TRBJ1-1; D remains unclear. The CDR3 extends over 13 amino acids. Trimming shortened V by 2 bases and J by 3 bases, and 7 bases separated the two germline ends.

This clonotype has a single count. The chain is built from TRBV3-1 and TRBJ2-7, with no clear D. The V gene lost 1 base and the J gene lost 10 bases, with 14 bases spanning the gap. This CDR3 region has 13 residues. CDR1 is LGHDT and CDR2 is YNNKEL in the germline V gene (reference sequence). The CDR3 is CASSQGAEAAQYF. The CDR3 coding sequence is TGTGCCAGCAGCCAAGGGGCGGAAGCCGCTCAGTACTTC.

The chain uses TRBV6-2 or TRBV6-3 and TRBJ1-5; D ambiguous. Per the germline V gene, CDR1 is MNHEY and CDR2 is SVGEGT. With 7 bases removed from V and 6 bases from J, the gap between germline ends came to 10 bases. CDR3 length equals 12 residues. In DNA form, the CDR3 reads TGTGCCAGCACCCACCGGGGTCAGCCCCAGCATTTT. Its protein product is CASTHRGQPQHF.

This rearrangement joins TRBV18 to TRBJ2-5, with 12 nucleotides matching TRBD1. This CDR3 is 17 amino acids long. Germline lookup yields CDR1 KGHSH and CDR2 LQKENI. V was clipped by 4 bases and J by 4 bases; unmatched bases: 10. The DNA of the CDR3 is TGTGCCAGCTCACATATTTCCGGGACAGGGGGCGCAGAGACCCAGTACTTC. Encoded protein: CASSHISGTGGAETQYF.

This chain links TRBV7-2 with TRBJ1-6; D remains unclear. Looked up from germline, CDR1 is SGHTA and CDR2 is FQGNSA. Deletions cut 2 bases from V and 13 bases from J, with 12 bases between. This CDR3 comprises 13 residues. The CDR3 DNA sequence: TGTGCCAGCAGCTTACCTCCGGTGTCGCCCCTCCACTTT. This sequence encodes CASSLPPVSPLHF.

In its sample, this clonotype was seen many times. The chain combines TRBV7-2 with TRBJ1-5; D remains unclear. CDR1 is SGHTA, CDR2 FQGNSA, per germline. The CDR3 extends over 14 amino acids. The V and J ends lost 6 bases and 10 bases respectively, with 19 bases between them. The CDR3 bases are TGTGCCAGCAGTCCCCGGCACAGTAGAGGCCCCCAGCATTTT. It yields the protein CASSPRHSRGPQHF.

The rearrangement uses TRBV6-1 and TRBJ2-5, with D unclear. Trimming stripped 4 bases from V and 1 base from J, with 7 bases between. This CDR3 spans 13 amino acids. Germline values: CDR1 MNHNS, CDR2 SASEGT. CDR3 in DNA: TGTGCCAGCAGTGCGGGCCCCCAAGAGACCCAGTACTTC. Translation gives CASSAGPQETQYF.

This clonotype was observed a handful of times. This chain links TRBV20-1 with TRBJ2-3, with D hard to call. Germline-derived CDR1 and CDR2 are DFQATT and SNEGSKA (reference sequence). This CDR3 region has 14 residues. Trimming removed 2 bases at V and 3 bases at J, with 12 bases between. This CDR3 reads CSARIPWSTDTQYF. The CDR3 DNA is TGCAGTGCTAGAATTCCGTGGTCGACAGATACGCAGTATTTT.

This chain uses TRBV5-4 with TRBJ1-6; D ambiguous. Germline V lookup: CDR1 SGHNT, CDR2 YYREEE (reference sequence). V was trimmed by 1 base and J by 7 bases, leaving 15 bases between them. This CDR3 is 16 amino acids long. The chain's CDR3 is CASSLSTDVANSPLHF. The CDR3 DNA follows: TGTGCCAGCAGCTTGAGTACCGACGTAGCAAATTCACCCCTCCACTTT.

This clonotype was seen repeatedly, ten times or more. This chain links TRBV6-2 or TRBV6-3 with TRBJ2-1; D possibly corresponds to TRBD1 (5 bases). The CDR3 is 15 residues long. Germline loops: CDR1 MNHEY, CDR2 SVGEGT. The V and J ends lost 6 bases and 6 bases respectively, with 18 bases between them. The CDR3 here is CASSSATRDSNEQFF. The CDR3 DNA reads TGTGCCAGCAGCTCAGCCACAAGAGACAGCAATGAGCAGTTCTTC.

The chain links TRBV5-6 to TRBJ2-4; D remains ambiguous. In germline, CDR1 is SGHDT, CDR2 YYEEEE. The CDR3 sequence is 14 residues long. V was shortened by 4 bases and J by 0 bases, with 8 bases between the two germline ends. The DNA for the CDR3 is TGTGCCAGCAGCCCGGAACTAGCCAAAAACATTCAGTACTTC. This gives the protein CASSPELAKNIQYF.

The chain is built from TRBV7-2 and TRBJ2-3; D might be TRBD2 (6 bases). This CDR3 is 15 amino acids long. Germline V CDR1 and CDR2: SGHTA, FQGNSA. V was trimmed by 5 bases and J by 0 bases, leaving 12 bases between them. The CDR3 is CASSLNGGSTDTQYF. The CDR3 DNA follows: TGTGCCAGCAGCCTGAACGGGGGTAGCACAGATACGCAGTATTTT.

Only a few counts were recorded for this clonotype. This chain joins TRBV4-3 and TRBJ1-1; 9 bases line up with TRBD1. V lost 0 bases and J lost 0; bases outside the gene matches: 8. Germline CDR1 is LGHNA and CDR2 is YSLEER. The CDR3 covers 18 residues. CDR3 sequence (DNA): TGCGCCAGCAGCCAAGAGGACAGGGGCGCCTTCATGAACACTGAAGCTTTCTTT. It specifies CASSQEDRGAFMNTEAFF.

This clonotype has a handful of counts. The chain is built from TRBV25-1 and TRBJ2-7; perhaps TRBD1 as D (5 bases). Per the germline V gene, CDR1 is MGHDK and CDR2 is SYGVNS. The germline V and J ends were trimmed by 7 bases and 4 bases, with 14 bases remaining between them. The CDR3 covers 13 residues. Here the CDR3 DNA reads TGTGCCAGCACACCGACAGATTCTTACGAGCAGTACTTC. Amino acids: CASTPTDSYEQYF.

This clonotype was detected only a few times. The J gene is TRBJ2-5, the V gene TRBV9; the D gene is possibly TRBD1 (7 bases). The ends were cut back, 3 bases at V and 1 base at J, with 16 bases in the middle. The germline CDR1 and CDR2 sequences are SGDLS and YYNGEE. This CDR3 spans 16 amino acids. The CDR3 sequence is CASSERARGAQETQYF. The CDR3 region has the DNA TGTGCCAGCAGCGAGAGAGCCAGGGGGGCCCAAGAGACCCAGTACTTC.

This clonotype showed up just a few times. As DNA, the CDR3 is TGTGCCAGCAGCTTAAACGGAAACTATGGCTACACCTTC. Amino acids: CASSLNGNYGYTF. The chain links TRBV11-2 to TRBJ1-2; no definite D call. This CDR3 contains 13 residues. V shed 2 bases and J shed 2 bases, with 6 bases lying between them. Looked up from germline, CDR1 is SGHAT and CDR2 is FQNNGV.

This clonotype occurred a few times. The chain couples TRBV28 to TRBJ2-7; no clear D. Germline V lookup: CDR1 MDHEN, CDR2 SYDVKM. This CDR3 is built from 15 residues. CDR3 sequence reads: CASSTITTSSYEQYF. The CDR3 region has the DNA TGTGCAAGCTCCACGATTACAACATCCTCCTACGAGCAGTACTTC.

This clonotype was detected a few times. The V and J genes are TRBV6-2 or TRBV6-3 and TRBJ2-7; D is unclear. This CDR3 contains 13 residues. V was pared by 6 bases and J by 1 base, with 10 bases between. Germline V gives CDR1 MNHEY, CDR2 SVGEGT. In nucleotides, the CDR3 is TGTGCCAGCAGGAAGGGCCTATCCTACGAGCAGTACTTC. This sequence encodes CASRKGLSYEQYF.

In this sample, this clonotype turned up a few times. V is TRBV20-1 and J is TRBJ1-4; TRBD1 matches at 7 bases. The germline CDR1 and CDR2 sequences are DFQATT and SNEGSKA (reference sequence). CDR3 size: 15 residues. V was pared by 4 bases and J by 2 bases, with 7 bases of the junction left unmatched. The DNA of the CDR3 is TGCAGTGCTACTGTAATGACAGGGACTAATGAAAAACTGTTTTTT. It codes for CSATVMTGTNEKLFF.

The V and J genes are TRBV7-9 and TRBJ2-7; tentative D call: TRBD2 (6 bases). CDR3 size: 15 residues. The V end lost 4 bases, the J end lost 0 bases, and 13 bases lay between the germline ends. Germline V CDR1 and CDR2: SEHNR, FQNEAQ (reference sequence). The CDR3 DNA follows: TGTGCCAGCAGCTCGGGACGGGAGAGCTCCTACGAGCAGTACTTC. Protein product: CASSSGRESSYEQYF. Together with reference TRBV7-9 and TRBJ2-7, the CDR3 gives the full variable domain: DTGVSQNPRHKITKRGQNVTFRCDPISEHNRLYWYRQTLGQGPEFLTYFQNEAQLEKSRLLSDRFSAERPKGSFSTLEIQRTEQGDSAMYLCASSSGRESSYEQYFGPGTRLTVT.

At least ten counts were recorded for this clonotype. The rearrangement joins TRBV18 to TRBJ1-1, with D tentatively TRBD1 (5 bases). V was pared by 2 bases and J by 3 bases, with 7 bases between. This CDR3 spans 13 amino acids. Germline CDR1 KGHSH, CDR2 LQKENI. The CDR3 sequence: CASSPLGHTEAFF. The CDR3 nucleotides are TGTGCCAGCTCACCATTGGGGCACACTGAAGCTTTCTTT.

There are a few counts of this clonotype. This rearrangement joins TRBV10-1 to TRBJ1-1; D unclear. Trimming took 0 bases from V and 1 from J, leaving 6 bases between them. CDR3 length: 14 amino acids. Germline CDR1 is WNHNN and CDR2 is SYGVQD (reference sequence). CDR3 in amino acids: CASSESRGNTEAFF. The DNA for the CDR3 is TGCGCCAGCAGTGAGTCGAGAGGGAACACTGAAGCTTTCTTT.

V and J are TRBV6-2 or TRBV6-3 and TRBJ2-1; 7 nucleotides agree with TRBD2. V was clipped by 4 bases and J by 15 bases; unmatched bases: 12. CDR3 size: 13 residues. Germline V gene lookup returns CDR1 MNHEY and CDR2 SVGEGT. CDR3 residues: CASSSIAGPLGFF. The CDR3 DNA is TGTGCCAGCAGTTCGATAGCGGGTCCCTTGGGGTTCTTC.

This clonotype appeared a few times. The chain joins TRBV29-1 to TRBJ2-1; maybe TRBD1 (5 bases). V was clipped by 7 bases and J by 6 bases, with 7 bases between them. Germline lookup yields CDR1 SQVTM and CDR2 ANQGSEA. There are 10 residues in the CDR3. The CDR3 region has the DNA TGCAGCGCAGGGTCCAATGAGCAGTTCTTC. Protein sequence: CSAGSNEQFF.

This clonotype was counted only a few times. The chain carries TRBV27 and TRBJ1-4; D remains unclear. The V end lost 2 bases, the J end lost 5 bases, and 9 bases lay between the germline ends. Germline V lookup: CDR1 MNHEY, CDR2 SMNVEV (reference sequence). The CDR3 is made up of 14 amino acids. This CDR3 is CASSLTSLNEKLFF. CDR3 nucleotide sequence: TGTGCCAGCAGTTTAACATCTCTCAATGAAAAACTGTTTTTT.

The chain is built from TRBV29-1 and TRBJ2-3; D is undetermined. CDR1 and CDR2 from the germline V gene are SQVTM and ANQGSEA. The CDR3 extends over 14 amino acids. Deletions cut 0 bases from V and 2 bases from J, with 9 bases between. The CDR3 region has the DNA TGCAGCGTTGAAGATCGGGCAGACACAGATACGCAGTATTTT. As protein: CSVEDRADTDTQYF.

This clonotype occurred a few times. J is TRBJ2-5 and V is TRBV20-1, with D perhaps TRBD1 (5 bases). Trimming shortened V by 2 bases and J by 2 bases, and 9 bases separated the two germline ends. Germline CDR1 DFQATT, CDR2 SNEGSKA (reference sequence). CDR3 length equals 13 residues. The CDR3 DNA reads as TGCAGTGCTAGATCGGACACGCAAGAGACCCAGTACTTC. The encoded protein is CSARSDTQETQYF.

The chain employs TRBV5-4 and TRBJ2-1, with a possible D match to TRBD2 (6 bases). The CDR3 length is 14 residues. Trimming left V 4 bases short and J 4 bases short, with 12 bases between. Germline-derived CDR1 and CDR2 are SGHNT and YYREEE (reference sequence). This CDR3 is CASSTGVGYNEQFF. In nucleotides, the CDR3 is TGTGCCAGCAGCACGGGGGTGGGATACAATGAGCAGTTCTTC.